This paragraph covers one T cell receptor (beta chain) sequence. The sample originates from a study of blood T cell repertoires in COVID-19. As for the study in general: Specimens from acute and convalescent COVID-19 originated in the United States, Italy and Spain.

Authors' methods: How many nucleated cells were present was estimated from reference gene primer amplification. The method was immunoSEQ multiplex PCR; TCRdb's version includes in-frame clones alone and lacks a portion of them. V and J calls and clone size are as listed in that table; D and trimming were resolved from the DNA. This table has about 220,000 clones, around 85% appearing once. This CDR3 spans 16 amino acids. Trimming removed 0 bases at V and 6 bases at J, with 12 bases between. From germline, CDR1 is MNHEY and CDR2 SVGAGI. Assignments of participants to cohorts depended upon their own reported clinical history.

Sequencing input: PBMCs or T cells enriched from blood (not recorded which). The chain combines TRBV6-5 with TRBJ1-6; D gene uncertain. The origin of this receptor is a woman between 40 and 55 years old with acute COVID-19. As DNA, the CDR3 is TGTGCCAGCAGTTACTCGTACGGTCGATCTAATTCACCCCTCCACTTT. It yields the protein CASSYSYGRSNSPLHF.